The rows below give T cell receptor beta chains drawn from one sample of a study of cytomegalovirus exposure and HLA in healthy donors. Using immunoSEQ multiplex PCR, the repertoire was profiled, and TCRdb retains in-frame clones only, with some absent. The table shows some 110,000 clones, with roughly 82% occurring only once. The sequenced material came from PBMCs. These receptors were obtained from a man in his late teens or twenties in good health and CMV-seronegative. Each CDR3 is given with its conserved first and last residue. The D gene is left open where the match is weak. The listing skips clone size in some rows; elsewhere it reads once, few, many or a size class.

clone size,J gene,D gene,V gene,CDR3 DNA,CDR3 protein
-,TRBJ2-1,TRBD1,TRBV9,TGTGCCAGCAGTGAATCCACAAAAACCGGGACAGGGGCCCCTCGGAACTACAATGAGCAGTTCTTC,CASSESTKTGTGAPRNYNEQFF
-,TRBJ1-2,-,TRBV19,TGTGCCAGTAGTATTCAGCTAGCTAACTATGGCTACACCTTC,CASSIQLANYGYTF
-,TRBJ2-7,-,TRBV5-4,TGTGCCAGCAGCCCTGATTCCGCGATCTCCTACGAGCAGTACTTC,CASSPDSAISYEQYF
once,TRBJ2-7,-,TRBV6-5,TGTGCCAGCAGCCTCGGACAGCTAACCTACGAGCAGTACTTC,CASSLGQLTYEQYF
-,TRBJ2-2,-,TRBV13,TGTGCCAGCAGCTCTCGTACAGGGCCCGGGGAGCTGTTTTTT,CASSSRTGPGELFF
-,TRBJ1-5,-,TRBV6-1,TGTGCCAGCAGTGAAATGGGGGCGCAGCAGCCCCAGCATTTT,CASSEMGAQQPQHF
once,TRBJ1-4,TRBD1,TRBV7-6,TGTGCCAGCAGCTTACAGGGGGGAAATGAAAAACTGTTTTTT,CASSLQGGNEKLFF
few,TRBJ2-7,TRBD1,TRBV6-6,TGTGCCAGCAAAGGGGGCAGCGACGAGCAGTACTTC,CASKGGSDEQYF
-,TRBJ1-5,TRBD1,TRBV28,TGTGCCAGCAGTTCCGTGACAGGGCTTAGCAATCAGCCCCAGCATTTT,CASSSVTGLSNQPQHF
-,TRBJ2-3,TRBD2,TRBV5-1,TGCGCCAGCAGCTTTGCTAGCGGGAGCCCCCTCACAGATACGCAGTATTTT,CASSFASGSPLTDTQYF
-,TRBJ1-2,TRBD1,TRBV5-4,TGTGCCAGCAGCTTGGGCCCCCAGGGGGCGAGGTATGGCTACACCTTC,CASSLGPQGARYGYTF
-,TRBJ1-5,-,TRBV30,TGTGCCTGGGGCGGGAGTCAATATAGCAATCAGCCCCAGCATTTT,CAWGGSQYSNQPQHF
few,TRBJ1-2,-,TRBV5-4,TGTGCCAGCAGCTTGATCGGGTCCGGCTATGGCTACACCTTC,CASSLIGSGYGYTF
-,TRBJ2-5,TRBD2,TRBV20-1,TGCAGTCTCGGGAGGGGAGAGACCCAGTACTTC,CSLGRGETQYF
few,TRBJ2-2,-,TRBV30,TGTGCCTGTTCACAGGGATTGTTACCGGCCGGGGAGCTGTTTTTT,CACSQGLLPAGELFF
-,TRBJ1-1,-,TRBV18,TGTGCCAGCTCGCCCCAGGGGAACACTGAAGCTTTCTTT,CASSPQGNTEAFF
-,TRBJ2-3,-,TRBV6-1,TGTGCCACTTCCCCCAACAGGGGAGGATCAGATACGCAGTATTTT,CATSPNRGGSDTQYF
-,TRBJ1-2,TRBD1,TRBV10-2,TGCGCCAGCAGCCCCCTAACCGGGACAGGGGCCGACCGGGTTGGTGGCTACACCTTC,CASSPLTGTGADRVGGYTF
few,TRBJ1-1,TRBD1,TRBV6-5,TGTGCCACCTCGTTCGGACAGGGGAGCACTGAAGCTTTCTTT,CATSFGQGSTEAFF
-,TRBJ2-1,TRBD2,TRBV5-1,TGCGCCAGCCCAGGGGCGGGGGGACCTTCCGGATACAATGAGCAGTTCTTC,CASPGAGGPSGYNEQFF
-,TRBJ1-6,-,TRBV18,TGTGCCAGCTCACCAGGGCCGGACTTAGGATCACCCCTCCACTTT,CASSPGPDLGSPLHF
-,TRBJ1-5,TRBD1,TRBV6-1,TGTGCCAGCAGTGCGGGACAGGCTAGCAATCAGCCCCAGCATTTT,CASSAGQASNQPQHF
-,TRBJ2-3,-,TRBV7-9,TGTGCCAGCAGCTCGAGCACAGATACGCAGTATTTT,CASSSSTDTQYF
-,TRBJ1-1,-,TRBV7-8,TGTGCCAGCAGCTTATCACTCCCCACTGAAGCTTTCTTT,CASSLSLPTEAFF
few,TRBJ1-1,TRBD1,TRBV5-1,TGCGCCAGCAGCTCCCGACAGGGAAGCACTGAAGCTTTCTTT,CASSSRQGSTEAFF
-,TRBJ1-2,-,TRBV7-2,TGTGCCAGCAGCTTACGTTCGTACGACACCTACCGAGACTATGGCTACACCTTC,CASSLRSYDTYRDYGYTF
-,TRBJ1-1,-,TRBV18,TGTGCCAGCTCACACGACAGAAACCCATCTGAAGCTTTCTTT,CASSHDRNPSEAFF
few,TRBJ2-2,TRBD2,TRBV6-4,TGTGCCAGCAGTGACTCTTCTAGCGGGAGCTCCGGGGAGCTGTTTTTT,CASSDSSSGSSGELFF
-,TRBJ2-6,TRBD1,TRBV5-4,TGTGCCAGCAGCGGAAGACAGGGTGTCCCTTCTGGGGCCAACGTCCTGACTTTC,CASSGRQGVPSGANVLTF
-,TRBJ2-5,TRBD1,TRBV5-6,TGTGCCAGCAGCTTGGAGGTCGGGACAGGGCCGCAAGAGACCCAGTACTTC,CASSLEVGTGPQETQYF
-,TRBJ2-2,TRBD2,TRBV5-6,TGTGCCAGCAGGCGGCTAGCGGGGCCTGAAGGGGAGCTGTTTTTT,CASRRLAGPEGELFF
many,TRBJ1-5,-,TRBV19,TGTGCCAGTTCAGGCCGGTCGAGCAATCAGCCCCAGCATTTT,CASSGRSSNQPQHF
-,TRBJ1-1,-,TRBV9,TGTGCCAGCAGCGTAGACGGGAACACTGAAGCTTTCTTT,CASSVDGNTEAFF
-,TRBJ1-4,TRBD1,TRBV5-5,TGTGCCAGCAGCTCGGGGGACAGGGGGAGTGAAAAACTGTTTTTT,CASSSGDRGSEKLFF
-,TRBJ2-7,-,TRBV27,TGTGCCAGCAGTTTTTCAGGAAGGAGGGAGCAGTACTTC,CASSFSGRREQYF
-,TRBJ1-5,-,TRBV12-1,TGTGCCAGCAGCTTTTTTGCGGGGCAAGCAAATCAGCCCCAGCATTTT,CASSFFAGQANQPQHF
-,TRBJ1-2,-,TRBV30,TGTGCCTGGAGTGGCAGGGGAGTCGGCTATGGCTACACCTTC,CAWSGRGVGYGYTF
-,TRBJ2-7,-,TRBV5-4,TGTGCCAGCAGCTTCGTCCTTGGGAGCGAGCAGTACTTC,CASSFVLGSEQYF
-,TRBJ2-1,-,TRBV6-6,TGTGCCAGCAGTTACTCCTCTGGAGTAGGTGAGCAGTTCTTC,CASSYSSGVGEQFF
many,TRBJ1-1,-,TRBV5-5,TGTGCCAGCAGCTATGTAGCGCAGAACACTGAAGCTTTCTTT,CASSYVAQNTEAFF
-,TRBJ1-1,-,TRBV5-6,TGTGCCAGCAGCCGACAGCGAGCAATCCTGGGCACTGAAGCTTTCTTT,CASSRQRAILGTEAFF
-,TRBJ1-3,TRBD1,TRBV12-5,TGTGCTAGTGGTTATGAGGGGGCAGGTGGAAACACCATATATTTT,CASGYEGAGGNTIYF
-,TRBJ2-4,-,TRBV30,TGTGCCTGGAGTGAAGGGAGCCGGGCCAAAAACATTCAGTACTTC,CAWSEGSRAKNIQYF
-,TRBJ2-7,TRBD1,TRBV6-1,TGTGCCAGCAGTGCAGACAGGGGAAACTACGAGCAGTACTTC,CASSADRGNYEQYF
-,TRBJ1-2,-,TRBV5-1,TGCGCCAGCAGCTTGCGGGCTAACTATGGCTACACCTTC,CASSLRANYGYTF
-,TRBJ2-3,-,TRBV29-1,TGCAGCGTTGAAGATCCAGCGACAGGCGGCACAGATACGCAGTATTTT,CSVEDPATGGTDTQYF
-,TRBJ2-5,TRBD2,TRBV5-1,TGCGCCAGCAGCCTAGGACTAGCGGGGGTGGGACTCCAAGAGACCCAGTACTTC,CASSLGLAGVGLQETQYF
once,TRBJ2-7,-,TRBV5-5,TGTGCCAGCAGGAAGACTATGAGTACGGCCTTGGGAGAGCAGTACTTC,CASRKTMSTALGEQYF
-,TRBJ1-4,TRBD1,TRBV2,TGTGCCAGCAACAAACAGGGGACTAATGAAAAACTGTTTTTT,CASNKQGTNEKLFF
-,TRBJ1-3,-,TRBV4-1,TGCGCCAGCAGCCAAGATCGGGGAACTGGAAACACCATATATTTT,CASSQDRGTGNTIYF
few,TRBJ2-3,TRBD2,TRBV6-4,TGTGCCAGCAGTGACTCGAGCGGGAGGGCCACAGATACGCAGTATTTT,CASSDSSGRATDTQYF
-,TRBJ1-1,TRBD1,TRBV30,TGTGCCTGGAGTGTAACAGGGGGCGATGGTGAAGCTTTCTTT,CAWSVTGGDGEAFF
-,TRBJ1-1,-,TRBV7-9,TGTGCCAGCAGCGCCGGACAGTCCACTGAAGCTTTCTTT,CASSAGQSTEAFF
-,TRBJ1-4,-,TRBV15,TGTGCCACCAGCAGGGCCGCCAGGGGTGATGAAAAACTGTTTTTT,CATSRAARGDEKLFF